The rows below give T cell receptor beta chains drawn from one sample of a study of Ad26.COV2.S vaccination and SARS-CoV-2 variants. Clones were read by immunoSEQ multiplex PCR, and TCRdb kept only the in-frame ones, dropping some. The sample consists of roughly 420,000 clones, roughly 90% of them appearing once. This sample comprised peripheral blood, obtained in a trial of Ad26.COV2.S vaccine versus placebo. These receptors were collected from a person between 18 and 65 years old who received the Ad26.COV2.S COVID-19 vaccine or a placebo. The CDR3 runs from the conserved cysteine through the conserved F or W.

V: TRBV27; J: TRBJ2-5; CDR3: CASNPGGFQETQYF
V: TRBV30; J: TRBJ2-6; CDR3: CAWSIWVPGANVLTF
V: TRBV29-1; J: TRBJ2-3; CDR3: CSAREWTDTQYF
V: TRBV6-6; J: TRBJ1-2; CDR3: CASTGNYGYTF
V: TRBV27; J: TRBJ2-1; CDR3: CASSFQGANEQFF
V: TRBV7-8; J: TRBJ2-1; CDR3: CATTRASGHNEQFF
V: TRBV27; J: TRBJ2-1; CDR3: CASTHGTSYNEQFF
V: TRBV6-2/TRBV6-3; J: TRBJ2-1; CDR3: CASSSSREFNEQFF
V: TRBV29-1; J: TRBJ1-5; CDR3: CSVDNPTPPPQHF
V: TRBV20-1; J: TRBJ2-3; CDR3: CSASGEDTQYF
V: TRBV11-2; J: TRBJ2-2; CDR3: CASSFSLTGELFF
V: TRBV30; J: TRBJ2-3; CDR3: CAWGDRSTDTQYF
V: TRBV27; J: TRBJ1-1; CDR3: CASTRGQGVTEAFF
V: TRBV28; J: TRBJ1-5; CDR3: CASSLQGNEDQPQHF
V: TRBV21-1; J: TRBJ1-6; CDR3: CASKALCQSRGSPLHF
V: TRBV5-1; J: TRBJ2-3; CDR3: CASSLARVTDTQYF
V: TRBV5-4; J: TRBJ2-5; CDR3: CASSLGGRGQGETQYF
V: TRBV7-2; J: TRBJ2-3; CDR3: CASSLTGASTDTQYF
V: TRBV15; J: TRBJ2-5; CDR3: CATSRDRGQQETQYF
V: TRBV12-5; J: TRBJ1-5; CDR3: CASGLGPGQKNQPQHF
V: TRBV7-9; J: TRBJ2-6; CDR3: CASSLAAGISSGANVLTF
V: TRBV30; J: TRBJ2-2; CDR3: CAWSTGELFF
V: TRBV9; J: TRBJ2-7; CDR3: CASSVDGQVNYEQYF
V: TRBV7-9; J: TRBJ2-5; CDR3: CASSLSGFDFLAQETQYF
V: TRBV4-3; J: TRBJ1-1; CDR3: CASSQGTEAFF
V: TRBV5-5; J: TRBJ2-1; CDR3: CASSTDRLGLQSGEQFF
V: TRBV19; J: TRBJ1-1; CDR3: CASTRRAKGNTEAFF
V: TRBV28; J: TRBJ1-5; CDR3: CASSLWDRGPPQHF
V: TRBV7-3; J: TRBJ2-3; CDR3: CASSSSGGATDTQYF
V: TRBV9; J: TRBJ2-5; CDR3: CASSGRVSQETQYF
V: TRBV9; J: TRBJ2-1; CDR3: CASSVDGQVTYNEQFF
V: TRBV27; J: TRBJ2-3; CDR3: CASSFGTSTDTQYF
V: TRBV28; J: TRBJ1-3; CDR3: CASSTRTARGSSGNTIYF
V: TRBV30; J: TRBJ1-6; CDR3: CAWSVGSRFNSPLHF
V: TRBV4-1; J: TRBJ2-1; CDR3: CASSRGTHNEQFF
V: TRBV6-2/TRBV6-3; J: TRBJ1-3; CDR3: CASSYSGGGNTIYF
V: TRBV2; J: TRBJ1-5; CDR3: CASSESFRVGNQPQHF
V: TRBV30; J: TRBJ1-3; CDR3: CAWDASSGNTIYF
V: TRBV5-1; J: TRBJ1-2; CDR3: CASSPRGANYGYTF
V: TRBV4-2; J: TRBJ1-4; CDR3: CASRRTGENEKLFF
V: TRBV5-6; J: TRBJ2-3; CDR3: CASSILQGIGTDTQYF
V: TRBV4-3; J: TRBJ2-5; CDR3: CASSQTDSLQETQYF
V: TRBV28; J: TRBJ2-7; CDR3: CASNQGPTYEQYF
V: TRBV6-2/TRBV6-3; J: TRBJ2-5; CDR3: CASSYVLAGDQETQYF
V: TRBV24-1; J: TRBJ1-4; CDR3: CATRTVPTNEKLFF
V: TRBV27; J: TRBJ2-3; CDR3: CASSSVGRGADTQYF
V: TRBV4-1; J: TRBJ2-5; CDR3: CASSQEGREETQYF
V: TRBV10-3; J: TRBJ2-2; CDR3: CAISGGTENTGELFF
V: TRBV25-1; J: TRBJ1-1; CDR3: CASSESKGSNTEAFF
V: TRBV5-1; J: TRBJ2-3; CDR3: CASSSIDGGNTDTQYF
V: TRBV5-6; J: TRBJ2-1; CDR3: CASSLDRDEQFF
V: TRBV2; J: TRBJ2-4; CDR3: CASKASPEGALAKNIQYF
V: TRBV5-1; J: TRBJ1-6; CDR3: CASSLVTAGSYNSPLHF
V: TRBV6-5; J: TRBJ1-1; CDR3: CASKLQGDTEAFF
V: TRBV11-2; J: TRBJ2-1; CDR3: CASSKTSGQPSYNEQFF
V: TRBV4-1; J: TRBJ1-2; CDR3: CASSQGLSGYTF
V: TRBV5-6; J: TRBJ1-4; CDR3: CASSLAGNEKLFF